Below, 10 T cell receptor beta chains from the same sample are listed, as sequenced in a study of T cells in Graves' hyperthyroidism and ophthalmopathy. Amplified TCR beta CDR3 regions derived from RNA transcripts. The TCR CDR3 was amplified in a first-round RT-PCR using the HTBI primer set. One entry per CDR3 protein, called by TCRdb with MiXCR from the multiplex PCR reads. The data contain approximately 700,000 distinct CDR3 sequences, around 15% of them singletons. Sequenced: blood. The receptors were sampled from a man in his late teens or twenties with Graves' hyperthyroidism.

This clonotype came up many times. V gene TRBV28 combines with J gene TRBJ2-1; possibly TRBD1 or TRBD2 for D (5 bases each). The germline gives CDR1 MDHEN, CDR2 SYDVKM. The V end lost 6 bases, the J end lost 2 bases, and 14 bases lay between the germline ends. The CDR3 sequence is 15 residues long. CDR3: CASSDWGSPYNEQFF. The CDR3 DNA follows: TGTGCCAGCAGCGACTGGGGGTCCCCCTACAATGAGCAGTTCTTC.

The chain carries TRBV10-2 and TRBJ2-3, with D possibly TRBD2 on 6 matching bases. The CDR3 totals 15 residues. V was clipped by 6 bases and J by 2 bases, with 15 bases between them. Germline V gene data show CDR1 as WSHSY and CDR2 as SAAADI. This CDR3 is CASRVGDLYTDTQYF. The CDR3 DNA sequence: TGCGCCAGCAGGGTGGGGGACTTGTACACAGATACGCAGTATTTT.

The chain is built from TRBV18 and TRBJ2-7; the D gene is possibly TRBD2 (6 bases). Germline V gene lookup returns CDR1 KGHSH and CDR2 LQKENI. This CDR3 is 13 amino acids long. V lost 4 bases to trimming and J lost 6 bases, with 13 bases between them. CDR3 bases: TGTGCCAGCTCACTGCCGGGACTTCCCGAGCAGTACTTC. It codes for CASSLPGLPEQYF.

In its sample, this clonotype was seen a few times. The chain links TRBV27 to TRBJ1-6, with 7 bases that match TRBD1. This CDR3 is built from 12 residues. Germline V gene data show CDR1 as MNHEY and CDR2 as SMNVEV (reference sequence). J gave up 14 bases and V 5 bases, and 6 bases lay outside the gene matches. The CDR3 spells CASSLGTASLHF. The CDR3 region has the DNA TGTGCCAGCAGTCTAGGGACAGCCTCCCTCCACTTT.

The rearrangement uses TRBV24-1 and TRBJ2-2, with TRBD1 identical over 8 bases. Germline V gives CDR1 KGHDR, CDR2 SFDVKD. Unmatched junction bases numbered 11, after V lost 2 bases and J lost 13 bases. The CDR3 is made up of 15 amino acids. The CDR3 loop is CATSDSSGTGPGLFF. For the CDR3, the DNA is TGTGCCACCAGTGATTCCTCCGGGACAGGCCCCGGGCTGTTTTTT.

J is TRBJ2-2 and V is TRBV15; the match to TRBD2 covers 9 bases. The CDR3 has 15 residues. Germline V gene lookup returns CDR1 LNHNV and CDR2 YYDKDF (reference sequence). Unmatched junction bases numbered 5, after V lost 5 bases and J lost 4 bases. Written as DNA, the CDR3 is TGTGCCACCAGCCGACTAGCGGATTTCACCGGGGAGCTGTTTTTT. This gives the protein CATSRLADFTGELFF.

V and J are TRBV24-1 and TRBJ1-5; D gene unclear. Germline V gene lookup returns CDR1 KGHDR and CDR2 SFDVKD. This CDR3 is 14 amino acids long. Trimming took off 2 bases at V and 7 bases at J, with 11 bases between the two ends. CDR3 amino acids: CATSDSHVIQPQHF. For the CDR3, the DNA is TGTGCCACCAGTGATTCACACGTGATACAGCCCCAGCATTTT.

With regard to this clonotype: The junction differs from germline at one of its ends, possibly a read error. The rearrangement links TRBV5-1 to TRBJ1-1; D is unresolved. The CDR3 runs to 16 residues. CDR1 SGHRS and CDR2 YFSETQ come from the germline V gene. This CDR3 reads CASSLAFVGRNTVAFF. CDR3 in DNA: TGCGCCAGCAGCTTGGCTTTTGTAGGGAGGAACACTGTAGCTTTCTTT.

Ten or more counts support this clonotype. This sequence joins TRBV6-5 and TRBJ2-7, with D perhaps matching TRBD1 (5 bases). The CDR3 runs 15 residues. V shed 2 bases and J shed 5 bases, with 16 bases lying between them. Germline V CDR1 and CDR2: MNHEY, SVGAGI. The CDR3 here is CASSYGSQGSNEQYF. The DNA of the CDR3 is TGTGCCAGCAGTTACGGTTCGCAGGGATCCAACGAGCAGTACTTC.

This chain links TRBV20-1 with TRBJ1-6; D unclear. Deletions cut 2 bases from V and 6 bases from J, with 8 bases between. Germline CDR1 is DFQATT and CDR2 is SNEGSKA (reference sequence). The CDR3 contains 13 residues. CDR3 DNA: TGCAGTGCTAGATCTCGGACTAATTCACCCCTCCACTTT. This translates into CSARSRTNSPLHF.